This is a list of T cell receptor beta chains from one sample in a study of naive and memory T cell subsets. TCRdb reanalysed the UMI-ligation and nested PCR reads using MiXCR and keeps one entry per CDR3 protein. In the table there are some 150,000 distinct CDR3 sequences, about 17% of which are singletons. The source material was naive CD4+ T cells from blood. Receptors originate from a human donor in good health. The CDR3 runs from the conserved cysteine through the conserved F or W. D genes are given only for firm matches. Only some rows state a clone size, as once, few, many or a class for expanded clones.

cdr3_aa: CASSLVGYGPYEQYF
clone_size: .
d_call: .
v_call: TRBV5-1

cdr3_aa: CASSLLFSVHIQYF
clone_size: few
d_call: .
v_call: TRBV12-3/TRBV12-4

cdr3_aa: CASTPAGTTTGELFF
clone_size: few
d_call: .
v_call: TRBV7-3

cdr3_aa: CASSFLGTGLEEETQYF
clone_size: .
d_call: TRBD1
v_call: TRBV28

cdr3_aa: CSVDAQSTDTQYF
clone_size: few
d_call: .
v_call: TRBV29-1

cdr3_aa: CASSYRLAGGPVEQFF
clone_size: .
d_call: TRBD2
v_call: TRBV12-3/TRBV12-4

cdr3_aa: CASSRLTGGETQYF
clone_size: few
d_call: TRBD1
v_call: TRBV28

cdr3_aa: CASISQTNNEQFF
clone_size: .
d_call: .
v_call: TRBV6-2/TRBV6-3

cdr3_aa: CASSPIQGVPSYEQYF
clone_size: .
d_call: TRBD1
v_call: TRBV18

cdr3_aa: CASSYSLGPEQYF
clone_size: .
d_call: .
v_call: TRBV12-3/TRBV12-4

cdr3_aa: CATSRAQGGSEAFF
clone_size: few
d_call: .
v_call: TRBV15

cdr3_aa: CASSQDGKASGANTGELFF
clone_size: .
d_call: TRBD2
v_call: TRBV4-1

cdr3_aa: CASSVAGGGNQPQHF
clone_size: few
d_call: TRBD1
v_call: TRBV5-1

cdr3_aa: CSARLAGGPYYEQYF
clone_size: few
d_call: TRBD2
v_call: TRBV20-1

cdr3_aa: CSALGLRTDGYEQYF
clone_size: few
d_call: .
v_call: TRBV20-1

cdr3_aa: CAWSVQGLQPQHF
clone_size: .
d_call: .
v_call: TRBV30

cdr3_aa: CASSWTSGKGYEQYF
clone_size: .
d_call: TRBD2
v_call: TRBV12-3/TRBV12-4